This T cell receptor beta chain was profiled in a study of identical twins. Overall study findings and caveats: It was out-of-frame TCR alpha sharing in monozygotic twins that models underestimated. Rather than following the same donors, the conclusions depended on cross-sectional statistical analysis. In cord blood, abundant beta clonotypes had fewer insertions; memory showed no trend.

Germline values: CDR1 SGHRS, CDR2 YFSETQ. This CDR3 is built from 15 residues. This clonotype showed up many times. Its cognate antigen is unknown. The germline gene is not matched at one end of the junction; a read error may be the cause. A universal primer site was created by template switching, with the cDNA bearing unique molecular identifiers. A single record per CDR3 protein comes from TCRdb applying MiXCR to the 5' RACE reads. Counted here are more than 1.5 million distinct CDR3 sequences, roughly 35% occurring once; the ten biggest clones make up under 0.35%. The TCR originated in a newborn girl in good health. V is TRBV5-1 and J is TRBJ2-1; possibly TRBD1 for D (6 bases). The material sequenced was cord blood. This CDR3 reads CASSLDGTSYNEQFF. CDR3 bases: TGTGCCAGCAGTTTGGACGGGACATCCTACAATGAGCAGTTCTTC. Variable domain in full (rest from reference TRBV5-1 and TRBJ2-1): KAGVTQTPRYLIKTRGQQVTLSCSPISGHRSVSWYQQTPGQGLQFLFEYFSETQRNKGNFPGRFSGRQFSNSRSEMNVSTLELGDSALYLCASSLDGTSYNEQFFGPGTRLTVL.